This T cell receptor (beta chain) derives from a study of cytomegalovirus exposure and HLA in healthy donors. Profiled with immunoSEQ multiplex PCR; TCRdb holds only in-frame clones, not every one. The sample gives 220,000 or so clones, around 78% of which show up once; less than 7% is in the top ten. The donors were members of the roughly 130-subject validation cohort (separate from the approximately 670-subject first cohort). The V and J ends lost 3 bases and 8 bases, in that order; junction bases with no gene match: 13. Germline CDR1 is MDHEN and CDR2 is SYDVKM. The length of the CDR3 is 17 residues.

The clonotype comes from a woman between 18 and 29 years old in good health and CMV-seronegative. This chain connects TRBV28 to TRBJ2-1; TRBD2 matches at 10 bases. Material for sequencing was PBMCs. The CDR3 is CASSFGGAGGTSDEQFF. The CDR3 DNA sequence: TGTGCCAGCAGTTTCGGGGGAGCGGGAGGGACGAGCGATGAGCAGTTCTTC.